The 8 T cell receptor beta chains in this list originate from one sample, sequenced in a study of T cell responses to AZD1222 COVID-19 vaccine. Measured with immunoSEQ multiplex PCR; TCRdb has only the in-frame clones, and not every one. The sample has about 140,000 clones, 70% to 90% seen once. Sequencing was performed on peripheral blood, taken 28 days after the second AZD1222 dose. The origin of the receptors is an adult who received the AZD1222 COVID-19 vaccine.

The chain has TRBV7-9 and TRBJ2-7; 9 bases map to TRBD1. Germline assignment: CDR1 SEHNR and CDR2 FQNEAQ (reference sequence). This CDR3 is 14 amino acids long. Trimming at V came to 5 bases and at J to 5 bases, leaving 7 bases not matched to a gene. CDR3 DNA: TGTGCCAGCAGCCGGGGACAGGGTTTCGACGAGCAGTACTTC. It is translated as CASSRGQGFDEQYF.

The chain employs TRBV5-1 and TRBJ1-1; D is unresolved. Germline lookup yields CDR1 SGHRS and CDR2 YFSETQ. The V end lost 1 base, the J end lost 1 base, and 11 bases lay between the germline ends. The CDR3 length is 15 residues. CDR3 amino acids: CASSLFDSSNTEAFF. The CDR3 nucleotides read TGCGCCAGCAGCTTGTTTGACTCGTCGAACACTGAAGCTTTCTTT. Full variable domain (rest looked up from reference TRBV5-1 and TRBJ1-1): KAGVTQTPRYLIKTRGQQVTLSCSPISGHRSVSWYQQTPGQGLQFLFEYFSETQRNKGNFPGRFSGRQFSNSRSEMNVSTLELGDSALYLCASSLFDSSNTEAFFGQGTRLTVV.

This chain connects TRBV7-9 to TRBJ2-3; D is perhaps TRBD1 or TRBD2 (5 bases each). Trimming removed 5 bases from V and 0 bases from J, with 12 bases in between. This CDR3 comprises 15 residues. Germline CDR1 SEHNR, CDR2 FQNEAQ (reference sequence). This CDR3 is CASSPRGGSTDTQYF. DNA for the CDR3: TGTGCCAGCAGCCCTCGGGGCGGGAGCACAGATACGCAGTATTTT.

The chain employs TRBV5-6 and TRBJ1-4, with unresolved D. The V gene lost 3 bases and the J gene lost 8 bases, with 11 bases spanning the gap. This CDR3 has 13 residues. Germline V CDR1 and CDR2: SGHDT, YYEEEE. CDR3 region: CASSSRVEEKLFF. The CDR3 DNA reads as TGTGCCAGCAGCTCCCGGGTGGAGGAAAAACTGTTTTTT.

The J gene is TRBJ2-7, the V gene TRBV12-3 or TRBV12-4; a possible D gene is TRBD1 (6 bases). Trimming shortened V by 5 bases and J by 6 bases, and 14 bases separated the two germline ends. The CDR3 is made up of 13 amino acids. CDR3 sequence reads: CASSTPGVSEQYF. DNA for the CDR3: TGTGCCAGCAGTACGCCAGGGGTTAGCGAGCAGTACTTC.

This rearrangement joins TRBV30 to TRBJ2-5; 8 bases align to TRBD2. Losses at the gene ends were 4 bases for V and 4 bases for J; bases not matched to a gene: 5. The germline CDR1 and CDR2 sequences are GTSNPN and SVGIG (reference sequence). The CDR3 runs 13 residues. In nucleotides, the CDR3 is TGTGCCTGGAATAGCGGGACACCAGAGACCCAGTACTTC. The encoded protein is CAWNSGTPETQYF.

This clone came up many times. The CDR3 DNA is TGTGCCAGCAGCTTAGCGGGGGTGGGTGGCTACACCTTC. Protein: CASSLAGVGGYTF. The chain links TRBV5-4 to TRBJ1-2; possible D gene TRBD1, 5 bases. Germline V lookup: CDR1 SGHNT, CDR2 YYREEE (reference sequence). CDR3 length: 13 amino acids. Trimming shortened V by 2 bases and J by 7 bases, and 12 bases separated the two germline ends. The variable domain in full, with the rest retrieved from reference TRBV5-4 and TRBJ1-2, is ETGVTQSPTHLIKTRGQQVTLRCSSQSGHNTVSWYQQALGQGPQFIFQYYREEENGRGNFPPRFSGLQFPNYSSELNVNALELDDSALYLCASSLAGVGGYTFGSGTRLTVV.

The rearrangement links TRBV2 to TRBJ1-2; D is ambiguous. CDR1 and CDR2 (germline): SNHLY, FYNNEI. V lost 4 bases and J lost 0, with 21 bases in between. CDR3 length equals 18 residues. The CDR3 nucleotides are TGTGCCAGCAGTGTTTGGGGAAGGTCCACCCTAGCTAACTATGGCTACACCTTC. The encoded protein is CASSVWGRSTLANYGYTF.